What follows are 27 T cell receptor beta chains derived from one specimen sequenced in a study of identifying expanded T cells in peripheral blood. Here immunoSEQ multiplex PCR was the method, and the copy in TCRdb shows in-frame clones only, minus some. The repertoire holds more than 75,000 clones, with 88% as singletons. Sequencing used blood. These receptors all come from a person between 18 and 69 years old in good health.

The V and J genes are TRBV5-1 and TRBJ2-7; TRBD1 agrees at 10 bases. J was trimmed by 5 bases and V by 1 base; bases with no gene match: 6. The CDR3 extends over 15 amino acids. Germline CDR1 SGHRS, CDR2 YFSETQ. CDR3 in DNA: TGCGCCAGCAGCTTGTTGGGGACAGGGGCCAACGAGCAGTACTTC. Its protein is CASSLLGTGANEQYF.

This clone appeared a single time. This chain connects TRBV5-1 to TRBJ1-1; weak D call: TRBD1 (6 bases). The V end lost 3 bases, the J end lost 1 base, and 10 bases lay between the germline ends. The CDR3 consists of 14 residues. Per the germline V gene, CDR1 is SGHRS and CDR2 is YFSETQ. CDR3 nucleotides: TGCGCCAGCAGCTCCTGGACAGCGAACACTGAAGCTTTCTTT. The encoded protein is CASSSWTANTEAFF.

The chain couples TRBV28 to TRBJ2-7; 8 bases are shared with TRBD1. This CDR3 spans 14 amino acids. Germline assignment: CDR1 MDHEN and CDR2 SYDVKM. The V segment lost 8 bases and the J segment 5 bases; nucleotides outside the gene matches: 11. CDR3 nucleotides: TGTGCCAGCGTGATTCGGACAGGGTTTGACGAGCAGTACTTC. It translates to CASVIRTGFDEQYF.

This chain's CDR3 is CASSFRSFGTSSYNEQFF. The DNA of the CDR3 is TGTGCCAGCAGCTTTCGAAGTTTTGGCACAAGCTCCTACAATGAGCAGTTCTTC. The chain has TRBV7-8 and TRBJ2-1; D remains unclear. Germline V lookup: CDR1 SGHVS, CDR2 FQNEAQ. The V gene lost 3 bases and the J gene lost 0 bases, with 18 bases spanning the gap. This CDR3 comprises 18 residues. The full variable domain, in which reference TRBV7-8 and TRBJ2-1 provide the parts outside the CDR3, is GAGVSQSPRYKVAKRGQDVALRCDPISGHVSLFWYQQALGQGPEFLTYFQNEAQLDKSGLPSDRFFAERPEGSVSTLKIQRTQQEDSAVYLCASSFRSFGTSSYNEQFFGPGTRLTVL.

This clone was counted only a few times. The CDR3 DNA reads TGTGCCAGCAGCTCGGACAGCTATGGCTACACCTTC. It encodes CASSSDSYGYTF. V is TRBV5-4 and J is TRBJ1-2, with D possibly TRBD1 on 6 matching bases. The CDR3 is 12 residues long. Germline assignment: CDR1 SGHNT and CDR2 YYREEE (reference sequence). V was trimmed by 3 bases and J by 4 bases, leaving 7 bases between them.

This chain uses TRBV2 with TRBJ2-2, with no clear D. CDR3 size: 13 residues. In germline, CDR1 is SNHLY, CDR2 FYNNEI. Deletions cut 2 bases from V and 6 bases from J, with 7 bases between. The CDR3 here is CASSELAPGELFF. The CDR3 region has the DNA TGTGCCAGCAGTGAACTTGCCCCCGGGGAGCTGTTTTTT.

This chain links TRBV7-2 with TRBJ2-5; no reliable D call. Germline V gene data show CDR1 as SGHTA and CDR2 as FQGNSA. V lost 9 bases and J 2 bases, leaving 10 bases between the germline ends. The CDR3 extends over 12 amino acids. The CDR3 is CASRIRQETQYF. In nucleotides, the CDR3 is TGTGCCAGTAGGATCAGACAAGAGACCCAGTACTTC.

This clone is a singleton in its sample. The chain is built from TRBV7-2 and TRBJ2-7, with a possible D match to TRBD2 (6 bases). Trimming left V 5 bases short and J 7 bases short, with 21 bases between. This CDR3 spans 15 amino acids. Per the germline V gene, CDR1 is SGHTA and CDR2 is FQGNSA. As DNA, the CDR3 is TGTGCCAGCAGCATTCCCGGGACTGCCCTCCAAGAGCAGTACTTC. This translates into CASSIPGTALQEQYF. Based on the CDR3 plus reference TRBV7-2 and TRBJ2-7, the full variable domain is GAGVSQSPSNKVTEKGKDVELRCDPISGHTALYWYRQSLGQGLEFLIYFQGNSAPDKSGLPSDRFSAERTGGSVSTLTIQRTQQEDSAVYLCASSIPGTALQEQYFGPGTRLTVT.

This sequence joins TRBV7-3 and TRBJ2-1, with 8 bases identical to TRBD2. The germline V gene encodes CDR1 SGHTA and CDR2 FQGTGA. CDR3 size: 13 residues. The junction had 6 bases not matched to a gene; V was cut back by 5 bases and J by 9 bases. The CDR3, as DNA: TGTGCCAGCAGCCATAGCGGGAAGGGTGAGCAGTTCTTC. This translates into CASSHSGKGEQFF.

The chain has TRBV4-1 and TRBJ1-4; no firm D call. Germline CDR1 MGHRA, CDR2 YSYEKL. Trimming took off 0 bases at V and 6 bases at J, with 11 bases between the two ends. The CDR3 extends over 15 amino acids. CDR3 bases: TGCGCCAGCAGCCAAGATGGAGGTGGGGATGAAAAACTGTTTTTT. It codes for CASSQDGGGDEKLFF.

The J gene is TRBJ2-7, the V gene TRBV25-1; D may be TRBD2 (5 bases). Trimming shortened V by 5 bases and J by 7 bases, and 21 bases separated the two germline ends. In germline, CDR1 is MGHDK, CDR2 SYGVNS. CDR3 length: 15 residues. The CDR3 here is CASSHPGVLSGEQYF. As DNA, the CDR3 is TGTGCCAGCAGTCACCCAGGAGTCTTGTCGGGGGAGCAGTACTTC.

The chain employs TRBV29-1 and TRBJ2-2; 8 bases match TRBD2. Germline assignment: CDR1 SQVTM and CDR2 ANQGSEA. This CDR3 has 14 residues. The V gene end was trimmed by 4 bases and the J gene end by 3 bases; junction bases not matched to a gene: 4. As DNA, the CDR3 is TGCAGCGTTGGCCAGCGGGGGTACACCGGGGAGCTGTTTTTT. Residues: CSVGQRGYTGELFF.

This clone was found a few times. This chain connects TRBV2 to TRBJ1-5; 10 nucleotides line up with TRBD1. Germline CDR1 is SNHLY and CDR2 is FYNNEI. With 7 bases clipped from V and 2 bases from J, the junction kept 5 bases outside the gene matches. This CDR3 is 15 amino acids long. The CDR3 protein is CASKPGTGGNQPQHF. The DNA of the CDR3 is TGTGCCAGCAAGCCGGGGACAGGGGGCAATCAGCCCCAGCATTTT.

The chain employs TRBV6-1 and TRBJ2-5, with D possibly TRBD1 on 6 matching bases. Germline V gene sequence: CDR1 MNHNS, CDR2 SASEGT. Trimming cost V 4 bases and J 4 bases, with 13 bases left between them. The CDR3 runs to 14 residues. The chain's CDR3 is CASSGGQGIETQYF. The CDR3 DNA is TGTGCCAGCAGTGGTGGGCAGGGGATAGAGACCCAGTACTTC.

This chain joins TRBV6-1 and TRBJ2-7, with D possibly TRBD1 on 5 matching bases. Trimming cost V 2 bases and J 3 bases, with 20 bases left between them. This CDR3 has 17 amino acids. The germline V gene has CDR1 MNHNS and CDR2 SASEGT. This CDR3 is CASSEITLEGVDYEQYF. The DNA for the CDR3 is TGTGCCAGCAGTGAAATAACCTTGGAAGGGGTAGACTACGAGCAGTACTTC.

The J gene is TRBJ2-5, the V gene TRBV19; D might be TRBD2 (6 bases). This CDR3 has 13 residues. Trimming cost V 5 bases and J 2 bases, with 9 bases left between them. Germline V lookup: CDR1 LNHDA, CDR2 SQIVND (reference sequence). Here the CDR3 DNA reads TGTGCCAGTAGTCCGGGACTTCAAGAGACCCAGTACTTC. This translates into CASSPGLQETQYF.

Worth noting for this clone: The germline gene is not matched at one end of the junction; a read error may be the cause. The CDR3 loop reads CASSDSSGSYNGQFF. As DNA, the CDR3 is TGTGCCAGCAGTGACTCTAGCGGGAGTTACAATGGGCAGTTCTTC. V gene TRBV6-4 combines with J gene TRBJ2-1; 9 positions agree with TRBD2. Per the germline V gene, CDR1 is MRHNA and CDR2 is SNTAGT. The CDR3 extends over 15 amino acids.

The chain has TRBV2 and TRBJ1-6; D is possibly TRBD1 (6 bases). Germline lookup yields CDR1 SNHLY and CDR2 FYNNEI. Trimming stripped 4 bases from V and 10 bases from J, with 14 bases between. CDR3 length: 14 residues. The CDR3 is CASSADRTGSPLHF. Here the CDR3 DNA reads TGTGCCAGCAGTGCGGACAGAACTGGGTCACCCCTCCACTTT.

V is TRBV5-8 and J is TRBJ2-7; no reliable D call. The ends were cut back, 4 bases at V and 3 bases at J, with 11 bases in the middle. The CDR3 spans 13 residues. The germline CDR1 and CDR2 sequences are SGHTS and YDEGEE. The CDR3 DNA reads TGTGCCAGCAGCATGGACCCCTACTACGAGCAGTACTTC. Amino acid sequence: CASSMDPYYEQYF.

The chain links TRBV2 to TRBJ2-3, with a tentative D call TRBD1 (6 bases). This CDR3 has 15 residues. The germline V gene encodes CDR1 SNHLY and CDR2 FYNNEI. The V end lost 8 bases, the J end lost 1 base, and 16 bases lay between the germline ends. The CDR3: CASETGQSRTDTQYF. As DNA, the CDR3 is TGTGCCAGCGAGACCGGACAGAGCCGCACAGATACGCAGTATTTT.

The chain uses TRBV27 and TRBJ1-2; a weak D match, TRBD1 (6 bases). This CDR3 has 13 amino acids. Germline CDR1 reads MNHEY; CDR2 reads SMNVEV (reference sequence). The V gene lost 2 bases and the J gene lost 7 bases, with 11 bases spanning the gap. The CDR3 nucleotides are TGTGCCAGCAGTTTAAGGGGGGGGGCTGGCTACACCTTC. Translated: CASSLRGGAGYTF.

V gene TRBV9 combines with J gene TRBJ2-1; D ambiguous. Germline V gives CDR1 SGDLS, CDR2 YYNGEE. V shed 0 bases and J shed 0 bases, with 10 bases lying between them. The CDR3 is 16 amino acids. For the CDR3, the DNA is TGTGCCAGCAGCGTAGCTCGGCGGAGCTCCTACAATGAGCAGTTCTTC. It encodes CASSVARRSSYNEQFF. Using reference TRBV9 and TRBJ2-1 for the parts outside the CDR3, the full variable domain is DSGVTQTPKHLITATGQRVTLRCSPRSGDLSVYWYQQSLDQGLQFLIQYYNGEERAKGNILERFSAQQFPDLHSELNLSSLELGDSALYFCASSVARRSSYNEQFFGPGTRLTVL.

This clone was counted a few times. The CDR3 DNA reads TGTGCCATCAGTAGTGGACAGGGGCTAGGACCCCTCCACTTT. This translates into CAISSGQGLGPLHF. The chain joins TRBV10-3 to TRBJ1-6; 9 bases match TRBD1. The CDR3 totals 14 residues. The germline V gene has CDR1 ENHRY and CDR2 SYGVKD. V was pared by 5 bases and J by 12 bases, with 8 bases of the junction left unmatched.

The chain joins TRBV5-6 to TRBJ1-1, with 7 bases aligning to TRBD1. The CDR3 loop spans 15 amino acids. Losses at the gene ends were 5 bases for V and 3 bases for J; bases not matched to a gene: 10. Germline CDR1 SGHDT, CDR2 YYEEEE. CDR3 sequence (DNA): TGTGCCAGCAGGAAACCGGGACAGCTGGACACTGAAGCTTTCTTT. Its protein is CASRKPGQLDTEAFF.

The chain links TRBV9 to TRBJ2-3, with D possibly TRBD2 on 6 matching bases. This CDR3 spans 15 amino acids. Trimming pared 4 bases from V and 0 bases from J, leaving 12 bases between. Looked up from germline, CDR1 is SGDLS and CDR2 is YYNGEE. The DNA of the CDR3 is TGTGCCAGCAGCCCGTCGGGGGTAAGCACAGATACGCAGTATTTT. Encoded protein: CASSPSGVSTDTQYF.

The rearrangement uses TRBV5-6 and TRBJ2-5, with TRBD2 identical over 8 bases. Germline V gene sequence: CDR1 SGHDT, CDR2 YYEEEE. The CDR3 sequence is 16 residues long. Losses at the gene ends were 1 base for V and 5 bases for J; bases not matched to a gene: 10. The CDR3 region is CASSLWGPGTRETQYF. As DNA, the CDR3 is TGTGCCAGCAGCTTGTGGGGACCGGGGACTAGGGAGACCCAGTACTTC.

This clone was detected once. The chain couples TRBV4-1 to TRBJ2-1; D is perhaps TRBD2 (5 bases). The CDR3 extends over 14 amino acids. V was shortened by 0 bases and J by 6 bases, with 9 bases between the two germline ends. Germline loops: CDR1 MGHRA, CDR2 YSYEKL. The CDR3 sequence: CASSQDQRGNEQFF. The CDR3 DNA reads TGCGCCAGCAGCCAAGATCAACGGGGCAATGAGCAGTTCTTC.